This entry features one TCR beta chain sequence. The table came from immunoSEQ multiplex PCR; TCRdb's copy has only in-frame clones and leaves some out. The sample includes around 2.5 million clones, roughly 93% of them seen just once. The CDR3 contains 14 residues. V was cut by 5 bases and J by 2 bases, with 11 bases left in between. Germline CDR1 and CDR2: MGHDK and SYGVNS. These data come from a study of shared clonotypes between healthy human individuals. This sequence joins TRBV25-1 and TRBJ2-3; tentatively, D is TRBD1 (6 bases). The sequencing sample was made of naive CD4+ T cells from PBMCs. The subset was: CD45RA+ positively selected. This receptor was obtained from a man aged 18 to 29 in good health. Some clones in this sample may be carry-over from other donors' samples. CDR3 in amino acids: CASSKDRITDTQYF. For the CDR3, the DNA is TGTGCCAGCAGTAAGGACAGAATCACAGATACGCAGTATTTT.